These 4 T cell receptor beta chains were sequenced from one sample in a study of blood T cells in healthy people across ages. Combining a sample-barcoded 5' primer with a J-beta primer mix, a second PCR ran for about 7 to 11 cycles. TCRdb recomputed calls from the 5' RACE reads with MiXCR, one row per CDR3 protein. The data contain hundreds of thousands of distinct CDR3 sequences, roughly three fifths of them singletons. The sample comprised blood. The receptors shown here come from a man in his sixties in good health.

Comment on this clonotype: A junction boundary mismatches the germline segment, possibly from a read error. The chain couples TRBV7-9 to TRBJ2-5, with D tentatively TRBD1 or TRBD2 (5 bases each). CDR3 size: 12 residues. Germline CDR1 SEHNR, CDR2 FQNEAQ (reference sequence). CDR3 sequence (DNA): TGCGCCAGCAGCTTAGGACCGGGGCGTGAGTACTTC. This translates into CASSLGPGREYF. Based on the CDR3 plus reference TRBV7-9 and TRBJ2-5, the full variable domain is DTGVSQNPRHKITKRGQNVTFRCDPISEHNRLYWYRQTLGQGPEFLTYFQNEAQLEKSRLLSDRFSAERPKGSFSTLEIQRTEQGDSAMYLCASSLGPGREYFGPGTRLLVL.

V usage is TRBV20-1 and J usage is TRBJ1-2; D is undetermined. The length of the CDR3 is 13 residues. Germline loops: CDR1 DFQATT, CDR2 SNEGSKA (reference sequence). V was shortened by 4 bases and J by 4 bases, with 13 bases between the two germline ends. DNA of the CDR3: TGCAGTGCTATTGCCGCCGCCTCCTATGGCTACACCTTC. This translates into CSAIAAASYGYTF.

The chain has TRBV5-1 and TRBJ2-2; 7 positions agree with TRBD1. The germline gives CDR1 SGHRS, CDR2 YFSETQ. The CDR3 extends over 14 amino acids. V shed 3 bases and J 2 bases; nucleotides not matched to a gene: 1. CDR3 loop: CASSWDSNTGELFF. CDR3 DNA sequence: TGCGCCAGCAGCTGGGACAGTAACACCGGGGAGCTGTTTTTT.

The V and J genes are TRBV6-6 and TRBJ2-5, with 7 bases aligning to TRBD2. Germline CDR1 reads MNHNY; CDR2 reads SVGAGI (reference sequence). The CDR3 is 14 residues long. The V segment lost 6 bases and the J segment 2 bases; nucleotides outside the gene matches: 6. CDR3 loop: CASRGAGPQETQYF. The CDR3, as DNA: TGTGCCAGCAGGGGAGCGGGGCCACAAGAGACCCAGTACTTC.